A single sample gave rise to the 8 T cell receptor beta chains below, sequenced in a study of technical replicates of blood from a handful of donors. Here immunoSEQ multiplex PCR was the method, and the copy in TCRdb shows in-frame clones only, minus some. The sample lists some 90,000 clones, approximately 95% occurring once. The sequencing sample was made of T cells isolated from PBMCs. Every receptor here comes from a human donor in good health.

The CDR3 DNA sequence: TGTGCCATCAGAGGACAGAGTAACACTGAAGCTTTCTTT. Protein: CAIRGQSNTEAFF. The J gene is TRBJ1-1, the V gene TRBV10-3, with D perhaps matching TRBD1 (6 bases). The V end lost 6 bases, the J end lost 2 bases, and 10 bases lay between the germline ends. The CDR3 loop spans 13 amino acids. Germline loops: CDR1 ENHRY, CDR2 SYGVKD.

The chain joins TRBV2 to TRBJ2-5, with 7 bases fitting TRBD2. V dropped 0 bases and J dropped 7; count of bases not matched to a gene: 5. Germline V gene sequence: CDR1 SNHLY, CDR2 FYNNEI. CDR3 size: 14 residues. The CDR3 loop is CASSEAASGGTQYF. CDR3 nucleotides: TGTGCCAGCAGTGAAGCGGCTAGCGGAGGGACCCAGTACTTC.

The chain employs TRBV19 and TRBJ2-2; 7 nucleotides line up with TRBD2. The CDR3 covers 15 residues. The ends lost 6 bases at V and 4 bases at J; junction bases unmatched: 8. Looked up from germline, CDR1 is LNHDA and CDR2 is SQIVND (reference sequence). This CDR3 reads CASSPLAWGTGELFF. CDR3 nucleotide sequence: TGTGCCAGTAGCCCACTAGCGTGGGGCACCGGGGAGCTGTTTTTT.

This chain uses TRBV28 with TRBJ2-6; unclear D gene. The CDR3 length is 15 residues. The V end was cut by 1 base, the J end by 0 bases, with 4 bases between. The germline V gene has CDR1 MDHEN and CDR2 SYDVKM. The CDR3 sequence: CASSLFYSGANVLTF. Written as DNA, the CDR3 is TGTGCCAGCAGTTTATTCTACTCTGGGGCCAACGTCCTGACTTTC. The complete variable domain, with remaining parts taken from reference TRBV28 and TRBJ2-6, reads DVKVTQSSRYLVKRTGEKVFLECVQDMDHENMFWYRQDPGLGLRLIYFSYDVKMKEKGDIPEGYSVSREKKERFSLILESASTNQTSMYLCASSLFYSGANVLTFGAGSRLTVL.

CDR3 sequence (DNA): TGCGCCAGCAGCCTACACCTTACTAGCGGGAGGGCCGGGGGGGGCACAGATACGCAGTATTTT. This sequence encodes CASSLHLTSGRAGGGTDTQYF. The chain recombines TRBV4-3 with TRBJ2-3; 13 nucleotides align to TRBD2. Trimming removed 4 bases from V and 1 base from J; junction bases left unmatched: 17. There are 21 residues in the CDR3. Germline V gene data show CDR1 as LGHNA and CDR2 as YSLEER.

The chain joins TRBV5-5 to TRBJ2-3; maybe TRBD1 (5 bases). Germline CDR1 SGHKS, CDR2 YYEKEE (reference sequence). This CDR3 is 15 amino acids long. V was trimmed by 1 base and J by 2 bases, leaving 11 bases between them. The CDR3 loop reads CASSLRTQVTDTQYF. Here the CDR3 DNA reads TGTGCCAGCAGCTTGAGGACACAAGTCACAGATACGCAGTATTTT.

This clone is a singleton in its sample. The gene calls are TRBV30 and TRBJ1-4; possibly TRBD1 for D (5 bases). The germline V gene has CDR1 GTSNPN and CDR2 SVGIG (reference sequence). Trimming cost V 7 bases and J 7 bases, with 13 bases left between them. This CDR3 comprises 12 residues. Here the CDR3 DNA reads TGTGCCTTGGAGGTGGGGGGTGAAAAACTGTTTTTT. It is translated as CALEVGGEKLFF.

The V call is TRBV28, the J call TRBJ1-1; 8 bases map to TRBD1. The germline gives CDR1 MDHEN, CDR2 SYDVKM. Losses at the gene ends were 6 bases for V and 0 bases for J; bases not matched to a gene: 9. CDR3 length: 16 residues. The CDR3 here is CASSPRTGRMNTEAFF. DNA of the CDR3: TGTGCCAGCAGCCCTAGGACAGGGAGGATGAACACTGAAGCTTTCTTT.